The sample holds a few counts of the clone carrying this T cell receptor beta chain. Antigen specificity is unknown. Expressed TCRB transcripts were sequenced because the entire RNA isolate underwent reverse transcription. Sequenced by immunoSEQ multiplex PCR; TCRdb stores in-frame clones only, minus some. The sample has about 170,000 clones, approximately 7.9% seen once. The data derive from a study of beta chain features in type 1 diabetes. Study outcomes and limitations: Shortening of TCRB CDR3s, moderate but significant, appeared in all four CD4+ subsets of Type 1 diabetes patients. Any HLA-type effect on TCRB rearrangement remained unresolved here.

This CDR3 is built from 15 residues. Trimming stripped 4 bases from V and 5 bases from J, with 17 bases between. The germline CDR1 and CDR2 sequences are SGHRS and YFSETQ. The specimen was central memory CD4+ T cells from blood. This receptor was obtained from a man younger than 35 with type 1 diabetes. V is TRBV5-1 and J is TRBJ2-3; D possibly corresponds to TRBD1 (6 bases). CDR3 amino acids: CASSAGQLGEDTQYF. The CDR3 nucleotides are TGCGCCAGCAGCGCAGGACAGCTCGGTGAAGATACGCAGTATTTT.